Listed here is a single T cell receptor (beta chain). What it recognizes is unknown. The CDR3 is 17 amino acids. Trimming took 0 bases from V and 8 from J; bases not matched to a gene: 5. The germline V gene has CDR1 SGHRS and CDR2 YFSETQ. This sample was taken from a study of CD8+CD57+ T cells in acquired aplastic anemia. Investigators profiled TCR beta VDJ and CDR3 from genomic DNA template. TCRdb independently ran MiXCR on the reads; one entry per CDR3 protein. The top ten hold approximately 62% of the sample, which has approximately 81,000 distinct CDR3 sequences, less than 60% seen once. Whole-study results and caveats: Comparison of patients with controls identified some 29 shared CD8+ CDR3 sequences.

What was sequenced was sorted CD4+, CD8+, or CD8+CD57+ T cells (not recorded which) from PBMCs. This sequence was found in a human donor in good health, serving as a control. The chain is built from TRBV5-1 and TRBJ2-1, with 16 bases identical to TRBD2. CDR3 region: CASSLAGTSGRVYEQFF. The CDR3 nucleotides are TGCGCCAGCAGCTTGGCCGGGACTAGCGGGAGGGTGTATGAGCAGTTCTTC.